This entry lists 30 T cell receptor beta chains sequenced from one sample in a study of shared clonotypes between healthy human individuals. Here immunoSEQ multiplex PCR was the method, and the copy in TCRdb shows in-frame clones only, minus some. The data show about 2.3 million clones, about 92% seen once. The sample comprised naive CD4+ T cells from PBMCs. Noted subset: CD45RA+ positively selected. The receptors here all came from a young man in good health. Some clones in this sample may be carry-over from other donors' samples.

This rearrangement joins TRBV29-1 to TRBJ2-5; no reliable D call. Germline V CDR1 and CDR2: SQVTM, ANQGSEA. The CDR3 has 15 residues. V was clipped by 8 bases and J by 4 bases, with 23 bases between them. The CDR3: CSSSGFGRLTETQYF. The DNA of the CDR3 is TGCAGCTCTAGTGGGTTTGGGCGACTCACAGAGACCCAGTACTTC. Based on the CDR3 plus reference TRBV29-1 and TRBJ2-5, the full variable domain is SAVISQKPSRDICQRGTSLTIQCQVDSQVTMMFWYRQQPGQSLTLIATANQGSEATYESGFVIDKFPISRPNLTFSTLTVSNMSPEDSSIYLCSSSGFGRLTETQYFGPGTRLLVL.

CDR3 loop: CASSEYSSNQPQHF. The CDR3 DNA is TGTGCCAGCAGTGAATACAGTAGCAATCAGCCCCAGCATTTT. The rearrangement links TRBV25-1 to TRBJ1-5; no firm D call. Trimming removed 0 bases from V and 0 bases from J, with 3 bases in between. The CDR3 loop spans 14 amino acids. Germline V gives CDR1 MGHDK, CDR2 SYGVNS.

V gene TRBV5-6 combines with J gene TRBJ2-7; D perhaps matches TRBD1 (6 bases). This CDR3 comprises 15 residues. Deletions cut 0 bases from V and 4 bases from J, with 14 bases between. Germline V gives CDR1 SGHDT, CDR2 YYEEEE. The CDR3 sequence: CASSLGPGVGYEQYF. Written as DNA, the CDR3 is TGTGCCAGCAGCTTGGGGCCAGGGGTGGGGTACGAGCAGTACTTC.

A single count supports this clone. This chain links TRBV6-1 with TRBJ2-7; perhaps TRBD2 as D (5 bases). The CDR3 sequence is 12 residues long. The germline V gene has CDR1 MNHNS and CDR2 SASEGT. V was pared by 4 bases and J by 6 bases, with 10 bases between. The CDR3 DNA follows: TGTGCCAGCAGTGTACTAGAACGCGAGCAGTACTTC. Its translation is CASSVLEREQYF.

The chain uses TRBV2 and TRBJ1-3; D is undetermined. Per germline, CDR1 SNHLY and CDR2 FYNNEI. V lost 4 bases and J lost 4, with 14 bases in between. This CDR3 comprises 15 residues. The DNA for the CDR3 is TGTGCCAGCAGTGGTCCTCAGCCCGGAGGAAACACCATATATTTT. It codes for CASSGPQPGGNTIYF.

The chain combines TRBV28 with TRBJ1-3; 7 nucleotides align to TRBD1. The CDR3 covers 19 residues. Germline V gene lookup returns CDR1 MDHEN and CDR2 SYDVKM. Trimming cost V 5 bases and J 1 base; bases outside gene matches: 17. Here the CDR3 DNA reads TGTGCCAGCAGTGTAGGGACAGCCTTTCTCGTGGGATCTGGAAACACCATATATTTT. Translated: CASSVGTAFLVGSGNTIYF.

This chain connects TRBV19 to TRBJ2-1; 8 positions match TRBD2. Germline V gives CDR1 LNHDA, CDR2 SQIVND (reference sequence). The junction had 1 base not matched to a gene; V was cut back by 3 bases and J by 0 bases. This CDR3 is 15 amino acids long. CDR3 nucleotides: TGTGCCAGTAGTATGGGGACTAGCTCCTACAATGAGCAGTTCTTC. It codes for CASSMGTSSYNEQFF.

The rearrangement joins TRBV7-3 to TRBJ2-2; D possibly matches TRBD1 or TRBD2 (6 bases each). The germline V gene has CDR1 SGHTA and CDR2 FQGTGA. Trimming pared 3 bases from V and 4 bases from J, leaving 15 bases between. The CDR3 has 16 residues. Written as DNA, the CDR3 is TGTGCCAGCAGCTTTCCTAGGGGGGACACCACCGGGGAGCTGTTTTTT. Translated, it gives CASSFPRGDTTGELFF.

In its sample, this clone was seen once. The genes are TRBV4-2 and TRBJ1-4, with TRBD1 identical over 7 bases. The junction had 9 bases not matched to a gene; V was cut back by 0 bases and J by 2 bases. This CDR3 spans 18 amino acids. Germline CDR1 reads LGHNA; CDR2 reads YNFKEQ. The CDR3 loop reads CASSQDPRVGGTNEKLFF. The CDR3 nucleotides read TGTGCCAGCAGCCAAGACCCGAGGGTAGGGGGCACTAATGAAAAACTGTTTTTT.

V usage is TRBV6-1 and J usage is TRBJ1-6, with 9 bases lining up with TRBD1. This CDR3 contains 14 residues. Germline V gene lookup returns CDR1 MNHNS and CDR2 SASEGT. V trimming: 4 bases; J trimming: 10 bases; junction bases outside the gene matches: 5. This CDR3 reads CASSGGTGTSPLHF. In DNA, the CDR3 is TGTGCCAGCAGTGGCGGGACAGGGACCTCACCCCTCCACTTT.

The genes are TRBV7-3 and TRBJ1-1, with 7 bases identical to TRBD1. The CDR3 loop spans 16 amino acids. The germline V gene encodes CDR1 SGHTA and CDR2 FQGTGA. The junction had 8 bases not matched to a gene; V was cut back by 2 bases and J by 2 bases. CDR3 DNA: TGTGCCAGCAGCTTATCGGCAGGGGGGTTAAACACTGAAGCTTTCTTT. It is translated as CASSLSAGGLNTEAFF.

The V and J genes are TRBV5-1 and TRBJ2-2; D not resolved. This CDR3 has 15 residues. V lost 1 base and J lost 2, with 9 bases in between. In germline, CDR1 is SGHRS, CDR2 YFSETQ. DNA of the CDR3: TGCGCCAGCAGCTTGTTTCGACTTAACACCGGGGAGCTGTTTTTT. It translates to CASSLFRLNTGELFF.

The V and J genes are TRBV4-2 and TRBJ2-1; the match to TRBD2 covers 13 bases. Per germline, CDR1 LGHNA and CDR2 YNFKEQ. Unmatched junction bases numbered 9, after V lost 0 bases and J lost 4 bases. The length of the CDR3 is 19 residues. The CDR3 protein is CASSQEPRPGLAGYNEQFF. The DNA for the CDR3 is TGTGCCAGCAGCCAAGAACCCCGACCGGGACTAGCGGGATACAATGAGCAGTTCTTC.

This sequence joins TRBV7-9 and TRBJ2-3, with TRBD2 matching over 15 bases. Germline trimming cut 5 bases from V and 0 bases from J; bases unmatched to any gene: 9. This CDR3 spans 19 amino acids. The germline gives CDR1 SEHNR, CDR2 FQNEAQ (reference sequence). As DNA, the CDR3 is TGTGCCAGCAGCCTAACCCCGGGACTAGCGGGAGGAAGCACAGATACGCAGTATTTT. Its translation is CASSLTPGLAGGSTDTQYF. The full variable domain, in which reference TRBV7-9 and TRBJ2-3 provide the parts outside the CDR3, is DTGVSQNPRHKITKRGQNVTFRCDPISEHNRLYWYRQTLGQGPEFLTYFQNEAQLEKSRLLSDRFSAERPKGSFSTLEIQRTEQGDSAMYLCASSLTPGLAGGSTDTQYFGPGTRLTVL.

The chain has TRBV6-6 and TRBJ2-5, with D uncertain. Germline assignment: CDR1 MNHNY and CDR2 SVGAGI (reference sequence). The CDR3 is 13 amino acids. V was trimmed by 6 bases and J by 3 bases, leaving 11 bases between them. CDR3 nucleotides: TGTGCCAGCAGCCCCCTCCGGGAAGAGACCCAGTACTTC. It codes for CASSPLREETQYF.

The chain carries TRBV6-1 and TRBJ2-7, with no clear D. Germline lookup yields CDR1 MNHNS and CDR2 SASEGT. The CDR3 runs 13 residues. Trimming took 2 bases from V and 9 from J, leaving 14 bases between them. The CDR3 is CASSEPYNHGQYF. The CDR3 coding sequence is TGTGCCAGCAGTGAACCCTATAACCACGGGCAGTACTTC.

Comment on this clone: Other DNA sequences of this sample code for an identical CDR3. The genes are TRBV5-1 and TRBJ1-1; possible D gene TRBD1, 6 bases. Trimming removed 2 bases from V and 4 bases from J, with 9 bases in between. The CDR3 is 13 amino acids. The germline gives CDR1 SGHRS, CDR2 YFSETQ. Here the CDR3 reads CASSFRGGTEAFF. The CDR3 region has the DNA TGCGCCAGCAGCTTCAGAGGGGGCACTGAAGCTTTCTTT.

The chain couples TRBV7-9 to TRBJ1-2; a weak D match, TRBD1 (5 bases). CDR3 length: 12 residues. The germline CDR1 and CDR2 sequences are SEHNR and FQNEAQ (reference sequence). V was shortened by 5 bases and J by 8 bases, with 12 bases between the two germline ends. CDR3 nucleotide sequence: TGTGCCAGCAGCCTTGGGACGGTAGGCTACACCTTC. Translated, it gives CASSLGTVGYTF.

The chain carries TRBV6-5 and TRBJ1-1; D is undetermined. Deletions cut 0 bases from V and 9 bases from J, with 11 bases between. The CDR3 runs 13 residues. Germline V gives CDR1 MNHEY, CDR2 SVGAGI. The DNA of the CDR3 is TGTGCCAGCAGTTACTCAGGAACCCAAAAAGCTTTCTTT. Its translation: CASSYSGTQKAFF.

In this sample, this clone turned up once. The chain has TRBV5-1 and TRBJ2-5, with 10 nucleotides matching TRBD1. Germline assignment: CDR1 SGHRS and CDR2 YFSETQ. Trimming cost V 4 bases and J 5 bases; bases outside gene matches: 11. CDR3 length: 16 residues. The CDR3 region is CASSLARTGGAETQYF. CDR3 DNA: TGCGCCAGCAGCCTGGCCAGGACAGGGGGAGCGGAGACCCAGTACTTC.

V and J are TRBV5-5 and TRBJ1-1; TRBD1 agrees at 7 bases. V dropped 1 base and J dropped 1; count of bases not matched to a gene: 1. The CDR3 spans 14 residues. CDR1 is SGHKS and CDR2 is YYEKEE in the germline V gene (reference sequence). This CDR3 reads CASSLTGENTEAFF. The CDR3 coding sequence is TGTGCCAGCAGCTTGACAGGGGAGAACACTGAAGCTTTCTTT. Based on the CDR3 plus reference TRBV5-5 and TRBJ1-1, the full variable domain is DAGVTQSPTHLIKTRGQQVTLRCSPISGHKSVSWYQQVLGQGPQFIFQYYEKEERGRGNFPDRFSARQFPNYSSELNVNALLLGDSALYLCASSLTGENTEAFFGQGTRLTVV.

The CDR3 sequence is CASSPNRGQHYGYTF. The CDR3 DNA is TGTGCCAGCAGCCCTAACAGGGGGCAACACTATGGCTACACCTTC. V and J are TRBV7-9 and TRBJ1-2, with 9 bases that match TRBD1. CDR1 SEHNR and CDR2 FQNEAQ come from the germline V gene (reference sequence). The CDR3 spans 15 residues. The J segment lost 3 bases and the V segment lost 5 bases, leaving 7 bases of the junction unmatched.

The genes are TRBV5-1 and TRBJ2-5, with TRBD1 as a possible D gene (6 bases). Trimming removed 2 bases at V and 2 bases at J, with 10 bases between. The CDR3 runs 14 residues. Germline V lookup: CDR1 SGHRS, CDR2 YFSETQ. CDR3 amino acids: CASSFAQGQETQYF. In DNA form, the CDR3 reads TGCGCCAGCAGCTTCGCTCAGGGGCAAGAGACCCAGTACTTC.

The DNA for the CDR3 is TGCAGCGTTTTCGAGCAGGGAGGTAATGAAAAACTGTTTTTT. The encoded protein is CSVFEQGGNEKLFF. This rearrangement joins TRBV29-1 to TRBJ1-4, with D perhaps matching TRBD1 (5 bases). The CDR3 has 14 residues. The V end lost 5 bases, the J end lost 4 bases, and 14 bases lay between the germline ends. Germline CDR1 is SQVTM and CDR2 is ANQGSEA.

CDR3 sequence: CASSLSGRAPDYNEQFF. CDR3 bases: TGCGCCAGCAGTCTCTCTGGGCGGGCACCCGATTACAATGAGCAGTTCTTC. The V gene is TRBV23-1, the J gene TRBJ2-1, with D maybe TRBD2 (5 bases). TRBV23-1 is an open reading frame, and its role is uncertain. The CDR3 extends over 17 amino acids. V lost 4 bases, J lost 4 bases, and 20 bases lay in between.

This clone was detected once. V is TRBV7-8 and J is TRBJ2-2; tentative D call: TRBD1 (5 bases). V was shortened by 5 bases and J by 5 bases, with 15 bases between the two germline ends. This CDR3 contains 15 residues. Germline V gene lookup returns CDR1 SGHVS and CDR2 FQNEAQ. The CDR3 loop reads CASSPQGFPTGELFF. The CDR3, as DNA: TGTGCCAGCAGCCCTCAGGGATTCCCGACCGGGGAGCTGTTTTTT. The full variable domain, with the rest looked up from reference TRBV7-8 and TRBJ2-2, is GAGVSQSPRYKVAKRGQDVALRCDPISGHVSLFWYQQALGQGPEFLTYFQNEAQLDKSGLPSDRFFAERPEGSVSTLKIQRTQQEDSAVYLCASSPQGFPTGELFFGEGSRLTVL.

Here the CDR3 DNA reads TGTGCCAGCAGCCCAGGCTACAATGAGCAGTTCTTC. It encodes CASSPGYNEQFF. V is TRBV5-4 and J is TRBJ2-1; D uncertain. V was cut by 4 bases and J by 3 bases, with 5 bases left in between. Per the germline V gene, CDR1 is SGHNT and CDR2 is YYREEE (reference sequence). CDR3 length equals 12 residues.

The chain uses TRBV28 and TRBJ2-3; unclear D gene. The germline V gene encodes CDR1 MDHEN and CDR2 SYDVKM. CDR3 length: 12 residues. V was clipped by 7 bases and J by 2 bases, with 7 bases between them. The chain's CDR3 is CASTQDTDTQYF. CDR3 sequence (DNA): TGTGCCAGCACGCAAGACACAGATACGCAGTATTTT.

The chain uses TRBV7-2 and TRBJ2-7; 14 nucleotides match TRBD2. The CDR3 length is 19 residues. J was trimmed by 0 bases and V by 4 bases; bases with no gene match: 11. Germline-derived CDR1 and CDR2 are SGHTA and FQGNSA. The CDR3, as DNA: TGTGCCAGCAGCTACGCCGGGACTAGCGGGAGATGGGGCTCCTACGAGCAGTACTTC. Amino acids: CASSYAGTSGRWGSYEQYF.

This sequence joins TRBV7-9 and TRBJ2-4; D is uncertain. CDR1 is SEHNR and CDR2 is FQNEAQ in the germline V gene (reference sequence). The V gene lost 5 bases and the J gene lost 6 bases, with 11 bases spanning the gap. The CDR3 extends over 13 amino acids. DNA of the CDR3: TGTGCCAGCAGCCCCCCACCCGGAAACATTCAGTACTTC. Encoded protein: CASSPPPGNIQYF.